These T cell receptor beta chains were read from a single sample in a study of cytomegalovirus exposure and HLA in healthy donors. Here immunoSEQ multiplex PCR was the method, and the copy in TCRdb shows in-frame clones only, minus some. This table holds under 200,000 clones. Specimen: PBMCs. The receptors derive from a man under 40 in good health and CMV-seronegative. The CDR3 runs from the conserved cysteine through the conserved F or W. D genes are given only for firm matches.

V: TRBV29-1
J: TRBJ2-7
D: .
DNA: TGCAGCGTGGAAGAGAGCGTGCAGTACTTC
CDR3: CSVEESVQYF

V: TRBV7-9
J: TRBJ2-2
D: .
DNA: TGTGCCAGCAGCTTAACAGAATTCACCGGGGAGCTGTTTTTT
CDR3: CASSLTEFTGELFF

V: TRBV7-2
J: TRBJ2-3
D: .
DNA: TGTGCCAGCAGCTCGGACTACCTCCGGACAGATACGCAGTATTTT
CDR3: CASSSDYLRTDTQYF

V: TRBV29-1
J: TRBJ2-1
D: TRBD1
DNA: TGCAGCGTTCGACAGGGTGGGAACTACAATGAGCAGTTCTTC
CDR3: CSVRQGGNYNEQFF

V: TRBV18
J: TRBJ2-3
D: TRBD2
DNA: TGTGCCAGCTCACCTCGGACTAGCGGGAGCACAGATACGCAGTATTTT
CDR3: CASSPRTSGSTDTQYF

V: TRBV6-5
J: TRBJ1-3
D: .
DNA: TGTGCCAGCAGTTACTCGGCCAGTCTGAACACCATATATTTT
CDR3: CASSYSASLNTIYF

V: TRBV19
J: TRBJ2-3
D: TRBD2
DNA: TGTGCCAGTAGTCCCGGTAGCGGGAGAATGGATACGCAGTATTTT
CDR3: CASSPGSGRMDTQYF

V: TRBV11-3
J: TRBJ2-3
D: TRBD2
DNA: TGTGCCAGCAGCCCTGGGACGGGGAGGGCAGATACGCAGTATTTT
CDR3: CASSPGTGRADTQYF

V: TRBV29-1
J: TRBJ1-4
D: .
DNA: TGCAGCGCCCTTGAGGGCAGGAATGAAAAACTGTTTTTT
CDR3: CSALEGRNEKLFF

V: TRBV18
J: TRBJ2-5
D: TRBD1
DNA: TGTGCCAGCTCACCCGGACAGGGCCAAGAGACCCAGTACTTC
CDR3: CASSPGQGQETQYF

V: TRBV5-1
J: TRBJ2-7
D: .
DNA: TGCGCCAGCAGCTTAGTCGGGGATTCGTACGAGCAGTACTTC
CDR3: CASSLVGDSYEQYF

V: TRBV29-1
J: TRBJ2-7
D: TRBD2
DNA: TGCAGCGTTGTCGGGACTAACTACGAGCAGTACTTC
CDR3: CSVVGTNYEQYF

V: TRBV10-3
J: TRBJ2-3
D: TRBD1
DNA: TGTGCCATCAGTGATAGACAGGGAGTCACAGATACGCAGTATTTT
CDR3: CAISDRQGVTDTQYF

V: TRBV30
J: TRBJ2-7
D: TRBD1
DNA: TGTGCCTGGAGTATAGGGACAGGAAGGGAGCAGTACTTC
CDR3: CAWSIGTGREQYF

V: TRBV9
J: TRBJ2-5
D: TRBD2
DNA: TGTGCCAGCAGCGTAGGACTAGCGGGAGGGGCTCGGGAGACCCAGTACTTC
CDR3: CASSVGLAGGARETQYF

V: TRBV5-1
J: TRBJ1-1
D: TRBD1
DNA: TGCGCCAGCAGCTTTATTTTCGCGGGGACAGCTTGGAACACTGAAGCTTTCTTT
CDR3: CASSFIFAGTAWNTEAFF

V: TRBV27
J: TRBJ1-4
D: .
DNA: TGTGCCAGCAGTTCCATCACCTTAGGAGGGTGGTTGGGTGAAAAACTGTTTTTT
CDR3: CASSSITLGGWLGEKLFF

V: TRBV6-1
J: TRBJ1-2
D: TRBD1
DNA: TGTGCCAGCAGTGAATGGACAGGGAGTAACTATGGCTACACCTTC
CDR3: CASSEWTGSNYGYTF

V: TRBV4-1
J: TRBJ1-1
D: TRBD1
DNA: TGCGCCAGCAGTGGGCAGGGGGCCATCAGAAACACTGAAGCTTTCTTT
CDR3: CASSGQGAIRNTEAFF

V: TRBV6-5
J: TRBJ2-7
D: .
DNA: TGTGCCAGCAGTTACTCAGATTCCGGGACTCTCGATCAGTACTTC
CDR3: CASSYSDSGTLDQYF

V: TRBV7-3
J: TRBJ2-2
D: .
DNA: TGTGCCAGCGGTAGAGGACAGTATGGCGGGGAGCTGTTTTTT
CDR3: CASGRGQYGGELFF

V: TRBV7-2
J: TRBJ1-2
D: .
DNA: TGTGCCAGCAGCTTAGCACAGGGCTATGGCTACACCTTC
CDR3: CASSLAQGYGYTF

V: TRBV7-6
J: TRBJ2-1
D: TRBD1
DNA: TGTGCCAGCAGCCGTTCGGGACAGAGGGCCTACAATGAGCAGTTCTTC
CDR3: CASSRSGQRAYNEQFF

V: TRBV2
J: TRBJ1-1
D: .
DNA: TGTGCCAGCAGTGAAAGGGGGACCACTGAAGCTTTCTTT
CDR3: CASSERGTTEAFF

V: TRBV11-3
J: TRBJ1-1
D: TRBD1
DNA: TGTGCCAGCAGCCACAGGGGAGCACGAAGGAACACTGAAGCTTTCTTT
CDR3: CASSHRGARRNTEAFF

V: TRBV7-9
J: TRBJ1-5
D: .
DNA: TGTGCCAGCAGCCCAGATGATCAGCCCCAGCATTTT
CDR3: CASSPDDQPQHF

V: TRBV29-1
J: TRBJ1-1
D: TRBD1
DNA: TGCAGCGTTCCTCGGACAGGGGGCATTGAAGCTTTCTTT
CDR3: CSVPRTGGIEAFF

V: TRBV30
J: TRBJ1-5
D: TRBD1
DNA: TGTGCCTGGAGTCCCCGGGACAGGCTAAATCAGCCCCAGCATTTT
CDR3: CAWSPRDRLNQPQHF

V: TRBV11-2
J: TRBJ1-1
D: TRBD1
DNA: TGTGCCAGCAGCTTCTCCGGACAGGGGACCATGAACACTGAAGCTTTCTTT
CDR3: CASSFSGQGTMNTEAFF

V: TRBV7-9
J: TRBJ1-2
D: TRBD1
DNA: TGTGCCAGCAGCCCACAGGGGGCGGGCGGCTACACCTTC
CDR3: CASSPQGAGGYTF

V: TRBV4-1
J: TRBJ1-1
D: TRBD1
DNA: TGCGCCAGCAGCCAAGAACAAACAGGGGGCACTGAAGCTTTCTTT
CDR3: CASSQEQTGGTEAFF

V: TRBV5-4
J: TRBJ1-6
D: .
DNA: TGTGCTCCAGCTGGGGGGGGCAAGGATTCACCCCTCCACTTT
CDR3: CAPAGGGKDSPLHF

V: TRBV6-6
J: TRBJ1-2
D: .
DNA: TGTGCCAGCAGCCGAGGCCGACAGCCAGCTAACTATGGCTACACCTTC
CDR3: CASSRGRQPANYGYTF

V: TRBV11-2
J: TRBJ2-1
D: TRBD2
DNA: TGTGCCAGCAGCTTAGGGACTAGCGGGAGAGTCTACAATGAGCAGTTCTTC
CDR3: CASSLGTSGRVYNEQFF

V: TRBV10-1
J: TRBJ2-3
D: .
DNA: TGCGCCAGCAGTGAGTCGAGGGAGAGACTGCAGTATTTT
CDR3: CASSESRERLQYF

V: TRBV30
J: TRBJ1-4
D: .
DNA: TGTGCCTGGGGTCAGACGGGTGAAAAACTGTTTTTT
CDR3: CAWGQTGEKLFF